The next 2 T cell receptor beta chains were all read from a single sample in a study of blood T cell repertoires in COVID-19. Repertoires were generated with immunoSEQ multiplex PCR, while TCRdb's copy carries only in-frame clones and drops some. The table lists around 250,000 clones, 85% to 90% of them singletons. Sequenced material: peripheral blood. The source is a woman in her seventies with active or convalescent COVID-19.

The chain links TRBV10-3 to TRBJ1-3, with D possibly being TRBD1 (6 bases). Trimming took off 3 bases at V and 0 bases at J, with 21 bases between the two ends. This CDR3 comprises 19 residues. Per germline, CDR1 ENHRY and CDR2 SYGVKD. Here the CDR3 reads CAISEIKTGSSLSGNTIYF. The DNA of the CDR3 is TGTGCCATCAGTGAAATCAAAACAGGGTCTTCTCTCTCTGGAAACACCATATATTTT.

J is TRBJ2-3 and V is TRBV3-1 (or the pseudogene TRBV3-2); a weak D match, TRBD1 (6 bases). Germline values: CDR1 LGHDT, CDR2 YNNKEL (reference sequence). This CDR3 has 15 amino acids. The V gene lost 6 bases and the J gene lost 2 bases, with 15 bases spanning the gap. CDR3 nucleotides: TGTGCCAGCAGTTGGACAGCCACTAACACAGATACGCAGTATTTT. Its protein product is CASSWTATNTDTQYF.